What follows is one T cell receptor beta chain and its context. The antigen is unknown. The CDR3 length is 16 residues. V was clipped by 1 base and J by 0 bases, with 11 bases between them. Germline V lookup: CDR1 SGHVS, CDR2 FQNEAQ. The sample originates from a study of cytomegalovirus exposure and HLA in healthy donors. Overall study findings and caveats: Segments of the TCR beta V type were, in most cases, productive about 90% or about 30% of the time in an earlier analysis.

60 Vbeta and 13 Jbeta primers were used in PCR. Profiled with immunoSEQ multiplex PCR; TCRdb holds only in-frame clones, not every one. The sample consists of about 170,000 clones, approximately 76% of them appearing once. The chain is built from TRBV7-8 and TRBJ2-3, with TRBD2 as a possible D gene (7 bases). The sequenced sample consisted of PBMCs. This TCR was sampled from a female donor in good health and CMV-seronegative. CDR3: CASSLVGGASTDTQYF. CDR3 in DNA: TGTGCCAGCAGCTTAGTTGGGGGGGCTAGCACAGATACGCAGTATTTT.